A single sample is the source of the 23 T cell receptor beta chains below, sequenced in a study of T-cell reconstitution after alpha-beta-depleted transplantation in children. TCRbeta library preparation incorporated unique molecular identifiers. TCRdb independently ran MiXCR on the PCR reads; one entry per CDR3 protein. The repertoire holds 200,000 to 250,000 distinct CDR3 sequences, with approximately 9.5% as singletons. The sample in question was PBMCs from the stem cell graft donor, obtained from the stem cell graft. These receptors originate from a human donor who donated a stem cell graft to a child with acute lymphoblastic leukemia.

This clonotype was found a few times. The chain employs TRBV6-1 and TRBJ1-5, with 11 positions matching TRBD1. The CDR3 is 18 residues long. With V trimmed by 4 bases and J by 2 bases, 10 bases remained unmatched. Germline lookup yields CDR1 MNHNS and CDR2 SASEGT. As DNA, the CDR3 is TGTGCCAGCAGTGCCTTAGTGGTGGGACAGGGGGGCAATCAGCCCCAGCATTTT. This encodes CASSALVVGQGGNQPQHF.

This clonotype occurred many times. The chain carries TRBV11-3 and TRBJ2-1; 8 nucleotides align to TRBD1. Trimming took 1 base from V and 0 from J; bases not matched to a gene: 11. The CDR3 extends over 19 amino acids. Per germline, CDR1 SGHNT and CDR2 YENEEA. CDR3 amino acids: CASSLGGGIQGGSYNEQFF. In DNA, the CDR3 is TGTGCCAGCAGCTTAGGTGGGGGCATACAGGGGGGCTCCTACAATGAGCAGTTCTTC.

Ten or more counts support this clonotype. J is TRBJ1-1 and V is TRBV5-1; 7 positions match TRBD1. Looked up from germline, CDR1 is SGHRS and CDR2 is YFSETQ. Unmatched junction bases numbered 6, after V lost 2 bases and J lost 5 bases. The CDR3 contains 14 residues. In nucleotides, the CDR3 is TGCGCCAGCAGCTTCCCACAGGGGCTGACTGAAGCTTTCTTT. This encodes CASSFPQGLTEAFF.

This chain joins TRBV27 and TRBJ1-6; a weak D match, TRBD1 (6 bases). Trimming cost V 5 bases and J 2 bases, with 13 bases left between them. The CDR3 runs to 16 residues. Germline CDR1 is MNHEY and CDR2 is SMNVEV (reference sequence). CDR3 sequence: CASSKPGGAYNSPLHF. In DNA form, the CDR3 reads TGTGCCAGCAGTAAGCCGGGGGGCGCCTATAATTCACCCCTCCACTTT.

This clonotype was seen only a few times. The rearrangement uses TRBV12-3 or TRBV12-4 and TRBJ1-1; no clear D. The CDR3 has 14 residues. V gave up 2 bases and J gave up 0 bases, with 7 bases separating them. CDR3 bases: TGTGCCAGCAGTTTATTCCAGGTGAACACTGAAGCTTTCTTT. It is translated as CASSLFQVNTEAFF.

At least ten counts were recorded for this clonotype. The chain is built from TRBV5-1 and TRBJ2-7; 7 bases are a match to TRBD1. After removal of 8 bases from V and 0 bases from J, the junction contained 2 bases not matched to a gene. CDR1 and CDR2 (germline): SGHRS, YFSETQ. CDR3 length equals 12 residues. CDR3 sequence: CARTGSSYEQYF. As DNA, the CDR3 is TGCGCCAGGACAGGGAGCTCCTACGAGCAGTACTTC.

This clonotype was picked up many times. The gene calls are TRBV27 and TRBJ2-7; possible D gene TRBD2, 6 bases. The CDR3 spans 12 residues. V lost 8 bases to trimming and J lost 3 bases, with 11 bases between them. Germline loops: CDR1 MNHEY, CDR2 SMNVEV (reference sequence). CDR3 sequence (DNA): TGTGCCAGCGGGCGACTAGTCTACGAGCAGTACTTC. It specifies CASGRLVYEQYF.

This clonotype was counted only a few times. V gene TRBV7-6 combines with J gene TRBJ1-1; D possibly corresponds to TRBD1 (6 bases). The CDR3 runs 15 residues. Germline assignment: CDR1 SGHVS and CDR2 FNYEAQ. Trimming shortened V by 5 bases and J by 0 bases, and 13 bases separated the two germline ends. CDR3 residues: CASSLRTEMNTEAFF. CDR3 sequence (DNA): TGTGCCAGCAGCCTCCGGACAGAGATGAACACTGAAGCTTTCTTT.

The chain uses TRBV5-6 and TRBJ2-2; D might be TRBD2 (7 bases). The ends were cut back, 1 base at V and 6 bases at J, with 22 bases in the middle. The CDR3 loop spans 18 amino acids. CDR1 SGHDT and CDR2 YYEEEE come from the germline V gene. The CDR3: CASSLFGLRGGIAGELFF. CDR3 in DNA: TGTGCCAGCAGCTTGTTCGGACTGAGGGGGGGAATTGCCGGGGAGCTGTTTTTT.

Only a few counts were recorded for this clonotype. V gene TRBV2 combines with J gene TRBJ1-1; 9 bases agree with TRBD1. The CDR3 is 15 amino acids. V lost 2 bases and J lost 5; bases outside the gene matches: 6. CDR1 is SNHLY, CDR2 FYNNEI, per germline. This CDR3 is CASSEITGGETEAFF. CDR3 nucleotides: TGTGCCAGCAGTGAAATAACAGGGGGCGAAACTGAAGCTTTCTTT.

This clonotype was counted only a few times. The rearrangement joins TRBV5-1 to TRBJ1-1, with a possible D match to TRBD1 (5 bases). V lost 1 base to trimming and J lost 1 base, with 17 bases between them. This CDR3 spans 17 amino acids. From germline, CDR1 is SGHRS and CDR2 YFSETQ. This CDR3 is CASSLSTTGRGNTEAFF. As DNA, the CDR3 is TGCGCCAGCAGCTTGTCCACTACTGGGAGGGGGAACACTGAAGCTTTCTTT.

This clonotype was recorded at least ten times. The rearrangement links TRBV20-1 to TRBJ2-7, with a weak D call TRBD1 (6 bases). Germline V gene sequence: CDR1 DFQATT, CDR2 SNEGSKA (reference sequence). The CDR3 covers 12 residues. V gave up 5 bases and J gave up 5 bases, with 13 bases separating them. The CDR3 coding sequence is TGCAGTGCTGAGGACAGACGGGACGAGCAGTACTTC. This sequence encodes CSAEDRRDEQYF.

The chain recombines TRBV18 with TRBJ2-7; tentatively, D is TRBD1 (6 bases). Germline CDR1 and CDR2: KGHSH and LQKENI. This CDR3 contains 14 residues. Trimming took off 5 bases at V and 0 bases at J, with 11 bases between the two ends. The DNA for the CDR3 is TGTGCCAGCTCAACAAGGGACAACTCCTACGAGCAGTACTTC. Its translation: CASSTRDNSYEQYF.

At least ten counts were recorded for this clonotype. The chain carries TRBV12-3 or TRBV12-4 and TRBJ1-2; a possible D gene is TRBD1 (6 bases). V was clipped by 1 base and J by 7 bases, with 10 bases between them. The CDR3 spans 13 residues. The DNA for the CDR3 is TGTGCCAGCAGTTTAGGAGGGGGAAGTGGCTACACCTTC. It codes for CASSLGGGSGYTF.

This clonotype was seen more than once but under ten times. The V call is TRBV12-3 or TRBV12-4, the J call TRBJ1-5, with 7 bases that match TRBD1. This CDR3 is built from 15 residues. V lost 7 bases, J lost 3 bases, and 9 bases stayed unmatched. The chain's CDR3 is CASTEEGGVNQPQHF. The CDR3 DNA is TGTGCCAGCACCGAGGAAGGGGGCGTCAATCAGCCCCAGCATTTT.

This clonotype was observed a handful of times. V usage is TRBV5-5 and J usage is TRBJ2-6; no definite D call. This CDR3 is 14 amino acids long. Germline assignment: CDR1 SGHKS and CDR2 YYEKEE (reference sequence). The ends were cut back, 4 bases at V and 1 base at J, with 6 bases in the middle. The chain's CDR3 is CASSVGSGANVLTF. The CDR3 bases are TGTGCCAGCAGCGTAGGTTCTGGGGCCAACGTCCTGACTTTC.

This clonotype has just a few counts. The chain employs TRBV5-1 and TRBJ2-7, with TRBD1 matching 7 bases. Germline CDR1 reads SGHRS; CDR2 reads YFSETQ. Unmatched junction bases numbered 6, after V lost 3 bases and J lost 3 bases. The CDR3 sequence is 14 residues long. CDR3 nucleotides: TGCGCCAGCAGCTCCCGACAGGGCGGCTACGAGCAGTACTTC. Translating gives CASSSRQGGYEQYF.

Regarding this clonotype: A much larger clone lies a single base off, so this may be a read error. The V and J genes are TRBV20-1 and TRBJ1-4; possible D gene TRBD1, 5 bases. Germline CDR1 is DFQATT and CDR2 is SNEGSKA (reference sequence). The length of the CDR3 is 13 residues. This CDR3 is CSTSSGVNEKLFF. The CDR3, as DNA: TGCAGTACTAGTTCGGGGGTTAATGAAAAACTGTTTTTT.

The chain joins TRBV12-3 or TRBV12-4 to TRBJ2-5; perhaps TRBD2 as D (5 bases). The ends were cut back, 5 bases at V and 5 bases at J, with 15 bases in the middle. There are 14 residues in the CDR3. CDR3 loop: CASSATRTVETQYF. CDR3 nucleotide sequence: TGTGCCAGCAGTGCCACCAGGACTGTTGAGACCCAGTACTTC.

This clonotype occurred many times. The chain couples TRBV20-1 to TRBJ1-2, with TRBD1 identical over 8 bases. The germline V gene has CDR1 DFQATT and CDR2 SNEGSKA (reference sequence). J lost 6 bases, V lost 1 base, and 7 bases had no gene match. There are 14 residues in the CDR3. In nucleotides, the CDR3 is TGCAGTGCTAGAGGACAGGGGAGTCGGGATGGCTACACCTTC. Translated, it gives CSARGQGSRDGYTF.

This chain joins TRBV5-1 and TRBJ2-3; 10 bases are a match to TRBD2. Germline CDR1 SGHRS, CDR2 YFSETQ. Trimming at V came to 1 base and at J to 4 bases, leaving 3 bases not matched to a gene. The CDR3 length is 15 residues. The CDR3 nucleotides are TGCGCCAGCAGCTTGATAGCGGGGGGCCCAGATACGCAGTATTTT. Protein sequence: CASSLIAGGPDTQYF.

The sample holds many counts of this clonotype. This CDR3 reads CSAQTPLVETQYF. The CDR3 coding sequence is TGCAGTGCTCAGACCCCTCTGGTAGAGACCCAGTACTTC. The chain employs TRBV20-1 and TRBJ2-5; the D is unclear. V lost 5 bases and J 4 bases, leaving 14 bases between the germline ends. Germline values: CDR1 DFQATT, CDR2 SNEGSKA (reference sequence). The CDR3 loop spans 13 amino acids.

This clonotype was seen repeatedly, ten times or more. V usage is TRBV5-1 and J usage is TRBJ2-1; 10 positions agree with TRBD2. Unmatched junction bases numbered 2, after V lost 4 bases and J lost 4 bases. Germline lookup yields CDR1 SGHRS and CDR2 YFSETQ. The CDR3 is made up of 14 amino acids. CDR3 nucleotide sequence: TGCGCCAGCAGCGCTAGCGGGAGTTACAATGAGCAGTTCTTC. Amino acid sequence: CASSASGSYNEQFF.